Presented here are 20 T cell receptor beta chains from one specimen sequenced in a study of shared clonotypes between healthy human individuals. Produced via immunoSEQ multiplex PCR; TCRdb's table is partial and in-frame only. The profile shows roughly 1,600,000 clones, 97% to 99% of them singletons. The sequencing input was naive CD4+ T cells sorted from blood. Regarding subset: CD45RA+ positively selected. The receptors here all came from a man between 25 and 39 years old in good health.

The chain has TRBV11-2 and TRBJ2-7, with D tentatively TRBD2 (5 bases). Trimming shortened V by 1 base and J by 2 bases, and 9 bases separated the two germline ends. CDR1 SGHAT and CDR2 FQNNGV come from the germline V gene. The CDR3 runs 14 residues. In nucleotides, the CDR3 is TGTGCCAGCAGCTTAGTGCCGGGGACCTACGAGCAGTACTTC. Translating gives CASSLVPGTYEQYF.

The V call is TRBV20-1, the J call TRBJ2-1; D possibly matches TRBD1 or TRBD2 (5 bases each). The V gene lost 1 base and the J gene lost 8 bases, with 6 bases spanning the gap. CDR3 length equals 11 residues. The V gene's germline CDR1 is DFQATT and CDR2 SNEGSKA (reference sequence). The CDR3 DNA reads TGCAGTGCTAGAGTGGGACATGAGCAGTTCTTC. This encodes CSARVGHEQFF.

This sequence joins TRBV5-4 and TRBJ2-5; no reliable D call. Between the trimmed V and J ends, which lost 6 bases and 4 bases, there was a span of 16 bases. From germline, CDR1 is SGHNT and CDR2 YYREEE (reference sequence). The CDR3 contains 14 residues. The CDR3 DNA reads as TGTGCCAGCAACTTTGCCGGGTCCTCAGAGACCCAGTACTTC. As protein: CASNFAGSSETQYF.

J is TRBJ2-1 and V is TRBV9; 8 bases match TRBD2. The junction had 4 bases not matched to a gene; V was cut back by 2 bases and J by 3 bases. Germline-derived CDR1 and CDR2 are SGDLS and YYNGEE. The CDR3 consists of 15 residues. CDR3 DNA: TGTGCCAGCAGCGTGGGAGCGGGAGACTACAATGAGCAGTTCTTC. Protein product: CASSVGAGDYNEQFF.

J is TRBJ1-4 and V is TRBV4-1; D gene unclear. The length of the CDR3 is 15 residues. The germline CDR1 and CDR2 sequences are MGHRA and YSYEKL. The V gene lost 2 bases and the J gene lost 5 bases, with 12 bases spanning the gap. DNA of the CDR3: TGCGCCAGCAGCCAATTTCCGACGGGGAATGAAAAACTGTTTTTT. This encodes CASSQFPTGNEKLFF.

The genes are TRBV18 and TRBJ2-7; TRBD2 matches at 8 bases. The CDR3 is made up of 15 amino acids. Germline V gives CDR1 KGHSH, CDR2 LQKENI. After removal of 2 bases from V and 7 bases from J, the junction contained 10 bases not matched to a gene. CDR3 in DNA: TGTGCCAGCTCACCAAATCTAGCGGGCCTAGGGGAGCAGTACTTC. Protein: CASSPNLAGLGEQYF.

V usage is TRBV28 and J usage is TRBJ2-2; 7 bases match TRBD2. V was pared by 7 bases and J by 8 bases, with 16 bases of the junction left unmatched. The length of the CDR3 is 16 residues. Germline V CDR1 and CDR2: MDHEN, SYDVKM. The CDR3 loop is CASTYSGPLNSGELFF. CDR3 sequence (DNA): TGTGCCAGCACCTATAGCGGGCCATTAAATTCTGGGGAGCTGTTTTTT.

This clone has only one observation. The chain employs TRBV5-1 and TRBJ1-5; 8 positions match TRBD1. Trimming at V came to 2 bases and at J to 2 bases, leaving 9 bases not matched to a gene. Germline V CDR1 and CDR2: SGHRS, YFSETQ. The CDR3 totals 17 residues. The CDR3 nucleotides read TGCGCCAGCAGCTTCGTACCTACGGACAGGGGCAATCAGCCCCAGCATTTT. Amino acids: CASSFVPTDRGNQPQHF. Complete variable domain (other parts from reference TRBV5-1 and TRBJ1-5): KAGVTQTPRYLIKTRGQQVTLSCSPISGHRSVSWYQQTPGQGLQFLFEYFSETQRNKGNFPGRFSGRQFSNSRSEMNVSTLELGDSALYLCASSFVPTDRGNQPQHFGDGTRLSIL.

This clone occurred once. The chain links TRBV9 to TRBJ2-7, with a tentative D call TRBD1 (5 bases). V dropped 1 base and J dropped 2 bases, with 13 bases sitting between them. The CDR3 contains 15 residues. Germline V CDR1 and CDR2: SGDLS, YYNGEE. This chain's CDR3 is CASSVFDQGPYEQYF. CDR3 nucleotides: TGTGCCAGCAGCGTATTCGACCAGGGCCCCTACGAGCAGTACTTC.

This CDR3 is CASSLYGDSAEAFF. The CDR3 coding sequence is TGTGCCAGCAGCTTGTATGGGGATAGTGCTGAAGCTTTCTTT. The chain carries TRBV5-6 and TRBJ1-1; D call uncertain. The CDR3 covers 14 residues. Germline V gene data show CDR1 as SGHDT and CDR2 as YYEEEE. V lost 1 base and J lost 6, with 13 bases in between.

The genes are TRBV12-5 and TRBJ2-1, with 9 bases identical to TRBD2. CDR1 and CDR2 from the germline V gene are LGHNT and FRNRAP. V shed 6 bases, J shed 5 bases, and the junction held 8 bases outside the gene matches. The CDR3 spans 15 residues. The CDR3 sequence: CASGPGLASNNEQFF. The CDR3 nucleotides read TGTGCTAGTGGCCCGGGACTAGCTTCCAACAATGAGCAGTTCTTC.

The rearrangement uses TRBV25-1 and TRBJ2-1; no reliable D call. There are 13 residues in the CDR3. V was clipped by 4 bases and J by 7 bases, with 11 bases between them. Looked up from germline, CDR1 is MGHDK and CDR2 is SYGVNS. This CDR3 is CASSVTDWNEQFF. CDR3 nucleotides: TGTGCCAGCAGTGTCACAGACTGGAATGAGCAGTTCTTC.

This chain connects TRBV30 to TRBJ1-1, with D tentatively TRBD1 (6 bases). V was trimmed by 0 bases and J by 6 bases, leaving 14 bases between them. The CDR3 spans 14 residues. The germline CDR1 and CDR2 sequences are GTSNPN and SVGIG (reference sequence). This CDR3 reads CAWSVLDEGAEAFF. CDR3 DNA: TGTGCCTGGAGTGTGCTGGACGAGGGGGCTGAAGCTTTCTTT.

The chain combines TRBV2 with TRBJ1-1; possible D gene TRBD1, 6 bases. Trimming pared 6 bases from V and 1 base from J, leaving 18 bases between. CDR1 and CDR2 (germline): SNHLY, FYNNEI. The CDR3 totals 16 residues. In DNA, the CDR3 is TGTGCCAGCAGCGAGAGACAGGTTTCGGGGAACACTGAAGCTTTCTTT. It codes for CASSERQVSGNTEAFF.

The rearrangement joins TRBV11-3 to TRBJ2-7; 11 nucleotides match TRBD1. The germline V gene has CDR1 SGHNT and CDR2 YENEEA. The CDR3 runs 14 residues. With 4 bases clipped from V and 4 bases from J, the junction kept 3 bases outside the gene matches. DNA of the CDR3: TGTGCCAGCAGCTGGACAGGGGGCGTTTACGAGCAGTACTTC. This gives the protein CASSWTGGVYEQYF.

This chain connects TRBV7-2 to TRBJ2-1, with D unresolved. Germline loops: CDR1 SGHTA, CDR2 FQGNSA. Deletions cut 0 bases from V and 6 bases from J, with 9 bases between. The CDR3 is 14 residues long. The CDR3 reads CASSLAPASNEQFF. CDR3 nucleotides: TGTGCCAGCAGCTTAGCCCCCGCTAGCAATGAGCAGTTCTTC.

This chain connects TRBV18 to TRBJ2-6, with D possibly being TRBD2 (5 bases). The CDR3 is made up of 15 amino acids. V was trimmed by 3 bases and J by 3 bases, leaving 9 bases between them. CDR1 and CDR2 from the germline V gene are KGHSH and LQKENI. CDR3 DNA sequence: TGTGCCAGCTCACCGGAGCGGTTTGGGGCCAACGTCCTGACTTTC. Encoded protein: CASSPERFGANVLTF.

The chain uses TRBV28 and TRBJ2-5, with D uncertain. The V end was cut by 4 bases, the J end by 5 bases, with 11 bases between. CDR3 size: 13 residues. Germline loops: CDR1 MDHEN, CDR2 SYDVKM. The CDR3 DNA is TGTGCCAGCAGTTGGGTCGCGTGGGAGACCCAGTACTTC. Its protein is CASSWVAWETQYF.

The CDR3 protein is CASSPLGGRAGNEQFF. The CDR3 DNA reads as TGTGCCAGCAGCCCCCTAGGCGGGAGGGCTGGTAATGAGCAGTTCTTC. The V call is TRBV7-7, the J call TRBJ2-1; the match to TRBD2 covers 9 bases. Germline CDR1 SSHAT, CDR2 FNYEAQ (reference sequence). The CDR3 runs to 16 residues. J lost 7 bases, V lost 5 bases, and 12 bases had no gene match.

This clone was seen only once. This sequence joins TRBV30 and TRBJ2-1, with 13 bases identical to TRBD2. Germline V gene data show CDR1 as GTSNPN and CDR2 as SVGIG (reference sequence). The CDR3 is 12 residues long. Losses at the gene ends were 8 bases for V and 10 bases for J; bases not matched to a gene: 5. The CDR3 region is CAGLGLAGEQFF. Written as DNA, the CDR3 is TGTGCCGGACTGGGACTAGCGGGGGAGCAGTTCTTC.